Sequencing of this TCR beta chain was carried out in a study of patients and donors after allogeneic stem cell transplantation. CDR1 is SQVTM, CDR2 ANQGSEA, per germline. V dropped 4 bases and J dropped 4 bases, with 10 bases sitting between them. The CDR3 extends over 12 amino acids. TCRdb itself ran the RT-PCR reads through MiXCR, one entry per CDR3 protein. In the table there are hundreds of thousands of distinct CDR3 sequences, around 16% of which are singletons. This clonotype originated in a human donor who was either an allogeneic HSCT recipient or a stem cell or donor lymphocyte infusion donor (not recorded which). It is not recorded whose cells these are; they may come from a transplant donor. The V and J genes are TRBV29-1 and TRBJ1-1, with D unresolved. The sample consisted of blood, either unsorted or a sorted T cell fraction (not recorded which). CDR3 in DNA: TGCAGCGTTGTATCGGGTATCACTGAAGCTTTCTTT. It specifies CSVVSGITEAFF.